The text below deals with one T cell receptor (beta chain). Its antigen target is currently unknown. No per-base quality is available; no much larger clone lies one base away. The sample originates from a study of blood T cells in healthy people across ages (dated by TCRdb to the mid-2010s). Study-level background: In model experiments, template switching captured roughly one uniquely barcoded TCR beta cDNA molecule for every two T cells. For two donors (one aged 18 to 30 and one aged 80 or older), the study analyzed two additional independent replicas of 1 million unique cDNA reads from the same blood draw. Using deep sequencing normalized with unique cDNA molecular identifiers, the study measured how TCR beta repertoire diversity changes with age. Donors were grouped into four age groups: young (average 16 years), middle-aged (39), aged (around 56) and long-lived (around 82). To avoid experimental bias, donors of different ages were spread randomly across the sequencing lanes.

On the study overall, not on this receptor specifically: Observed TCR beta diversity per million T cells fell roughly linearly with age, and a significant reduction was already apparent by age about 43. Because the CMV infection status of the donors was unknown, age-related changes in expanded clonotypes may potentially have been confounded. The long-lived group showed more naive CD4+ T cells, fewer expanded clones and increased TCR diversity than the aged group, suggesting age selection. The percentage of naive T cells measured by flow cytometry correlated strongly with observed TCR beta diversity. Estimates of total diversity based on one million sequenced T cells were considered lower bounds and underestimates. Since profiling was done on bulk unsorted PBMCs, naive and antigen-experienced compartments could not be conclusively compared.

The 35 to 40 donors, aged about 6 to 95 years, were systemically healthy Caucasian individuals from Russia. Ten milliliters of peripheral blood were drawn from each donor into EDTA-treated Vacutainer tubes. Ficoll-Paque density-gradient centrifugation was used to isolate PBMCs, with at least 7 million obtained per sample. Total RNA was extracted from PBMCs with Trizol reagent, with at least 5 micrograms obtained per sample. The percentages of naive CD45RAhigh/CD27high T cells were determined by flow cytometry on a PBMC aliquot from every donor. The library was prepared using 5' RACE. Sequenced using an Illumina HiSeq 2500. The second PCR ran for roughly 7 to 12 cycles and used a J-beta primer mix along with a sample-barcoded 5' primer. Each TCR beta cDNA molecule received a unique molecular identifier from a template-switch 5' adaptor carrying 12 random nucleotides. Each sample yielded at least 2.5 million CDR3-containing paired-end reads. First-strand cDNA synthesis was performed from all RNA using the Mint cDNA synthesis kit, with priming by a TRBC-specific oligonucleotide. Following uracil-DNA glycosylase treatment, all cDNA underwent a first 18-cycle PCR with the universal primers M1SS and BC2_uni_R. The authors processed their data as follows. Each sample was normalized by randomly selecting 1 million high-quality reads, each carrying a distinct molecular identifier. Reads sharing molecular identifiers were discarded rather than binned into consensus sequences. MiTCR, set to a Q25 quality threshold and the strictest error-elimination algorithm, was used for CDR3 identification, clonotype clustering and error correction. A nonparametric unseen species model with Euler transformation was used to estimate a lower bound on total TCR beta diversity. The public reads were reprocessed in TCRdb via fastp at Q25 and MiXCR, keeping in-frame beta chains. Each entry is one CDR3 protein sequence, shown with its most common DNA and genes. Here the V and J calls rest on TCRdb's processing, not on the authors' analysis. Recorded for this sample are 800,000 to 950,000 distinct CDR3 sequences; 36% of them occurred a single time. Clones ranked in the top ten supply over 10% of the sample.

V lost 1 base and J lost 13 bases; the stretch between them is 23 bases long. Sequences DFQATT (CDR1) and SNEGSKA (CDR2) are obtained from the germline V gene (reference sequence). Measured from the cysteine to the phenylalanine, the CDR3 is 15 residues long. Just the 45-base CDR3 DNA is kept, in frame starting at base 1. The sequence was obtained from a man between 18 and 35 years old in good health. Here the chain combines TRBV20-1 and TRBJ2-1; the D segment is perhaps TRBD1 or TRBD2, each sharing 5 matched bases. What was sequenced was blood. This receptor carries the CDR3 CSARGGRDPTETQFF. DNA sequence: TGCAGTGCTAGAGGTGGCCGGGATCCGACAGAGACCCAGTTCTTC.